Below, 27 T cell receptor beta chains from the same sample are listed, as sequenced in a study of CD8+ T cells in alopecia areata. Extracted from the samples, RNA was reverse transcribed into cDNA to serve as the sequencing template. Sequenced by immunoSEQ multiplex PCR; TCRdb stores in-frame clones only, minus some. This table holds some 110,000 clones, roughly 58% found once. Noted treatment: oral pan-JAK inhibitor, 5-10 mg twice daily. The sample here was CD8+ T cells sorted from blood, taken at week 4, from a patient treated with tofacitinib. These receptors were taken from a human donor with alopecia areata.

The chain carries TRBV29-1 and TRBJ2-7, with 13 bases that match TRBD2. With V trimmed by 4 bases and J by 0 bases, 9 bases remained unmatched. Germline CDR1 reads SQVTM; CDR2 reads ANQGSEA. The CDR3 extends over 17 amino acids. Here the CDR3 DNA reads TGCAGCGTTGTCGGACTAGCGGGGGCCCACAGCTCCTACGAGCAGTACTTC. This gives the protein CSVVGLAGAHSSYEQYF.

The chain's CDR3 is CSVVGLAGYNEQFF. The CDR3 DNA follows: TGCAGCGTCGTTGGACTAGCGGGATACAATGAGCAGTTCTTC. This chain links TRBV29-1 with TRBJ2-1; TRBD2 aligns across 12 bases. This CDR3 region has 14 residues. The germline CDR1 and CDR2 sequences are SQVTM and ANQGSEA. V shed 6 bases, J shed 4 bases, and the junction held 4 bases outside the gene matches.

The chain has TRBV5-1 and TRBJ1-1; the match to TRBD1 covers 8 bases. CDR3 length: 15 residues. Germline V gene lookup returns CDR1 SGHRS and CDR2 YFSETQ. V trimming: 2 bases; J trimming: 1 base; junction bases outside the gene matches: 4. The CDR3 loop is CASSFGQGGNTEAFF. The CDR3 DNA sequence: TGCGCCAGCAGCTTCGGACAGGGTGGGAACACTGAAGCTTTCTTT. Combining the CDR3 with reference TRBV5-1 and TRBJ1-1 gives the whole variable domain KAGVTQTPRYLIKTRGQQVTLSCSPISGHRSVSWYQQTPGQGLQFLFEYFSETQRNKGNFPGRFSGRQFSNSRSEMNVSTLELGDSALYLCASSFGQGGNTEAFFGQGTRLTVV.

The J gene is TRBJ1-1, the V gene TRBV19; the D is unclear. Trimming took off 7 bases at V and 0 bases at J, with 3 bases between the two ends. CDR1 and CDR2 from the germline V gene are LNHDA and SQIVND (reference sequence). The CDR3 sequence is 11 residues long. The CDR3 sequence is CASNLNTEAFF. CDR3 nucleotides: TGTGCCAGTAACTTGAACACTGAAGCTTTCTTT.

CDR3 coding DNA: TGTGCCAGCAGCTTCCCGGACAGGGGTTACGAGACCCAGTACTTC. It translates to CASSFPDRGYETQYF. This chain uses TRBV7-9 with TRBJ2-5, with 9 bases matching TRBD1. Germline V gives CDR1 SEHNR, CDR2 FQNEAQ (reference sequence). CDR3 length equals 15 residues. Trimming took 3 bases from V and 5 from J; bases not matched to a gene: 7.

The chain uses TRBV29-1 and TRBJ1-1; TRBD1 matches at 7 bases. Germline values: CDR1 SQVTM, CDR2 ANQGSEA. Trimming at V came to 6 bases and at J to 3 bases, leaving 10 bases not matched to a gene. This CDR3 contains 14 residues. In DNA form, the CDR3 reads TGCAGCGTCTACAGCCGACAGGGAGACACTGAAGCTTTCTTT. It specifies CSVYSRQGDTEAFF. The complete variable domain, with remaining parts taken from reference TRBV29-1 and TRBJ1-1, reads SAVISQKPSRDICQRGTSLTIQCQVDSQVTMMFWYRQQPGQSLTLIATANQGSEATYESGFVIDKFPISRPNLTFSTLTVSNMSPEDSSIYLCSVYSRQGDTEAFFGQGTRLTVV.

The count of this clone is one. The V call is TRBV30, the J call TRBJ2-1; D not resolved. This CDR3 comprises 14 residues. Trimming shortened V by 0 bases and J by 4 bases, and 10 bases separated the two germline ends. Germline CDR1 reads GTSNPN; CDR2 reads SVGIG (reference sequence). CDR3 sequence (DNA): TGTGCCTGGAGTGTAGGGTTGGGTTACAATGAGCAGTTCTTC. As protein: CAWSVGLGYNEQFF.

J is TRBJ1-5 and V is TRBV7-3; unclear D gene. The germline V gene encodes CDR1 SGHTA and CDR2 FQGTGA. This CDR3 comprises 13 residues. V was cut by 0 bases and J by 4 bases, with 4 bases left in between. CDR3 protein: CASSLTLNQPQHF. CDR3 nucleotide sequence: TGTGCCAGCAGCTTAACGCTGAATCAGCCCCAGCATTTT.

This clone appeared a few times. J is TRBJ2-1 and V is TRBV13, with a possible D match to TRBD1 (6 bases). The germline V and J ends were trimmed by 4 bases and 1 base, with 11 bases remaining between them. CDR3 length: 15 residues. CDR1 is PRHDT, CDR2 FYEKMQ, per germline (reference sequence). CDR3: CASSSLDRSYNEQFF. CDR3 DNA: TGTGCCAGCAGCTCCTTAGACAGGTCCTACAATGAGCAGTTCTTC.

This clone showed up just a few times. The chain has TRBV29-1 and TRBJ2-5, with a weak D call TRBD2 (5 bases). The germline V gene has CDR1 SQVTM and CDR2 ANQGSEA. The V and J ends lost 3 bases and 1 base respectively, with 12 bases between them. This CDR3 spans 14 amino acids. The CDR3: CSVDGESGQETQYF. Here the CDR3 DNA reads TGCAGCGTTGATGGGGAGTCAGGCCAAGAGACCCAGTACTTC.

This chain links TRBV14 with TRBJ1-1, with D unresolved. The CDR3 loop spans 13 amino acids. The germline V gene has CDR1 SGHDN and CDR2 FVKESK. Trimming pared 6 bases from V and 5 bases from J, leaving 13 bases between. CDR3 residues: CASRATATTEAFF. CDR3 coding DNA: TGTGCCAGCAGAGCGACCGCGACAACTGAAGCTTTCTTT.

This chain connects TRBV19 to TRBJ1-2, with D uncertain. Germline CDR1 LNHDA, CDR2 SQIVND (reference sequence). The CDR3 length is 11 residues. V was cut by 6 bases and J by 7 bases, with 9 bases left in between. CDR3 sequence: CASRTSSGYTF. In nucleotides, the CDR3 is TGTGCCAGTAGGACCAGCAGTGGCTACACCTTC. The full variable domain, its missing parts supplied by reference TRBV19 and TRBJ1-2, is DGGITQSPKYLFRKEGQNVTLSCEQNLNHDAMYWYRQDPGQGLRLIYYSQIVNDFQKGDIAEGYSVSREKKESFPLTVTSAQKNPTAFYLCASRTSSGYTFGSGTRLTVV.

The chain is built from TRBV30 and TRBJ1-1, with TRBD1 identical over 8 bases. J was trimmed by 3 bases and V by 2 bases; bases with no gene match: 5. The CDR3 covers 14 residues. CDR1 is GTSNPN, CDR2 SVGIG, per germline (reference sequence). In DNA form, the CDR3 reads TGTGCCTGGAGTCAAGGACAGGGACACACTGAAGCTTTCTTT. Its translation: CAWSQGQGHTEAFF.

The chain combines TRBV13 with TRBJ2-5, with D perhaps matching TRBD2 (5 bases). V was shortened by 2 bases and J by 5 bases, with 9 bases between the two germline ends. This CDR3 has 13 residues. Germline V CDR1 and CDR2: PRHDT, FYEKMQ (reference sequence). The CDR3 nucleotides are TGTGCCAGCAGCTTAATCCCGGGGGAGACCCAGTACTTC. It translates to CASSLIPGETQYF.

V gene TRBV13 combines with J gene TRBJ1-2, with 9 bases identical to TRBD1. The trim removed 5 bases at V and 4 bases at J, leaving 5 bases unmatched. From germline, CDR1 is PRHDT and CDR2 FYEKMQ (reference sequence). This CDR3 region has 14 residues. CDR3 nucleotide sequence: TGTGCCAGCAGCCCCGCGGGACAGGGCTATGGCTACACCTTC. Protein sequence: CASSPAGQGYGYTF.

The chain has TRBV30 and TRBJ1-4; D not certain. The CDR3 is made up of 14 amino acids. V lost 1 base to trimming and J lost 5 bases, with 11 bases between them. CDR1 GTSNPN and CDR2 SVGIG come from the germline V gene (reference sequence). CDR3 nucleotides: TGTGCCTGGAGTGAATTGGACGGGAATGAAAAACTGTTTTTT. Translated, it gives CAWSELDGNEKLFF.

This chain connects TRBV29-1 to TRBJ1-1, with D unresolved. Germline values: CDR1 SQVTM, CDR2 ANQGSEA. The CDR3 has 13 residues. Trimming pared 5 bases from V and 0 bases from J, leaving 10 bases between. The CDR3 DNA reads as TGCAGCGTTCTTCCACGGTTGAACACTGAAGCTTTCTTT. Translating it yields CSVLPRLNTEAFF.

This rearrangement joins TRBV5-1 to TRBJ1-2; weak D call: TRBD1 (5 bases). V was trimmed by 1 base and J by 4 bases, leaving 14 bases between them. Germline V gene sequence: CDR1 SGHRS, CDR2 YFSETQ. The CDR3 covers 15 residues. In DNA, the CDR3 is TGCGCCAGCAGCTTGAGACAGTCGAACCCCTATGGCTACACCTTC. Residues: CASSLRQSNPYGYTF.

V usage is TRBV7-9 and J usage is TRBJ2-5; 7 positions match TRBD2. The CDR3 is made up of 14 amino acids. Germline lookup yields CDR1 SEHNR and CDR2 FQNEAQ (reference sequence). The J segment lost 1 base and the V segment lost 5 bases, leaving 4 bases of the junction unmatched. CDR3 in amino acids: CASSPERGQETQYF. The CDR3 DNA follows: TGTGCCAGCAGCCCCGAGCGGGGCCAAGAGACCCAGTACTTC.

This clone was picked up one time. The CDR3 DNA follows: TGTGCCTGGGGGTTAAGGGATGTTATCAATCAGCCCCAGCATTTT. Its translation is CAWGLRDVINQPQHF. The genes are TRBV30 and TRBJ1-5; D is ambiguous. The CDR3 is 15 residues long. Germline assignment: CDR1 GTSNPN and CDR2 SVGIG (reference sequence). Trimming took off 5 bases at V and 3 bases at J, with 17 bases between the two ends.

CDR3 in DNA: TGTGCCAGCAGGAGTAGTAGGAACAATGAGCAGTTCTTC. It encodes CASRSSRNNEQFF. J is TRBJ2-1 and V is TRBV7-9; D remains ambiguous. The length of the CDR3 is 13 residues. Germline assignment: CDR1 SEHNR and CDR2 FQNEAQ (reference sequence). V was clipped by 6 bases and J by 5 bases, with 11 bases between them.

The V call is TRBV4-3, the J call TRBJ2-5, with 9 bases identical to TRBD2. The CDR3 loop spans 18 amino acids. J lost 2 bases, V lost 0 bases, and 10 bases had no gene match. The V gene's germline CDR1 is LGHNA and CDR2 YSLEER. CDR3 sequence (DNA): TGCGCCAGCAGCCAAGATCTTTTCGCGGGGGGGGATCAAGAGACCCAGTACTTC. Amino acids: CASSQDLFAGGDQETQYF.

V gene TRBV7-9 combines with J gene TRBJ2-6; D might be TRBD1 (5 bases). Trimming pared 2 bases from V and 0 bases from J, leaving 14 bases between. Per germline, CDR1 SEHNR and CDR2 FQNEAQ (reference sequence). The CDR3 sequence is 18 residues long. The CDR3, as DNA: TGTGCCAGCAGCTTAATGGTCAGGGTTCACTCTGGGGCCAACGTCCTGACTTTC. Translation: CASSLMVRVHSGANVLTF.

This chain links TRBV19 with TRBJ2-5; TRBD2 might be the D (7 bases). The CDR3 runs to 13 residues. With 7 bases removed from V and 5 bases from J, the gap between germline ends came to 14 bases. CDR1 is LNHDA and CDR2 is SQIVND in the germline V gene (reference sequence). The CDR3 sequence: CASNIGGRETQYF. For the CDR3, the DNA is TGTGCCAGTAACATCGGGGGGCGCGAGACCCAGTACTTC. The variable domain in full, completed from reference TRBV19 and TRBJ2-5, reads DGGITQSPKYLFRKEGQNVTLSCEQNLNHDAMYWYRQDPGQGLRLIYYSQIVNDFQKGDIAEGYSVSREKKESFPLTVTSAQKNPTAFYLCASNIGGRETQYFGPGTRLLVL.

The V call is TRBV9, the J call TRBJ2-7; TRBD1 is a possible D gene (6 bases). The germline V and J ends were trimmed by 2 bases and 2 bases, with 11 bases remaining between them. The V gene's germline CDR1 is SGDLS and CDR2 YYNGEE. CDR3 length equals 14 residues. CDR3 DNA: TGTGCCAGCAGCGTCACCTACAGGGCCTACGAGCAGTACTTC. Its translation is CASSVTYRAYEQYF.

The rearrangement joins TRBV28 to TRBJ2-5, with a weak D call TRBD1 (5 bases). This CDR3 region has 14 residues. The V end was cut by 7 bases, the J end by 1 base, with 13 bases between. The germline CDR1 and CDR2 sequences are MDHEN and SYDVKM. The CDR3 loop reads CASNRGRGQETQYF. The CDR3 DNA is TGTGCCAGCAATAGGGGAAGGGGCCAAGAGACCCAGTACTTC. Using reference TRBV28 and TRBJ2-5 for the parts outside the CDR3, the full variable domain is DVKVTQSSRYLVKRTGEKVFLECVQDMDHENMFWYRQDPGLGLRLIYFSYDVKMKEKGDIPEGYSVSREKKERFSLILESASTNQTSMYLCASNRGRGQETQYFGPGTRLLVL.

This chain links TRBV13 with TRBJ2-1; D unclear. Germline V gene lookup returns CDR1 PRHDT and CDR2 FYEKMQ (reference sequence). V lost 0 bases, J lost 8 bases, and 5 bases lay in between. This CDR3 contains 12 residues. The CDR3 sequence: CASSLGRYEQFF. The DNA of the CDR3 is TGTGCCAGCAGCTTAGGCAGGTATGAGCAGTTCTTC. The whole variable domain, filled in from reference TRBV13 and TRBJ2-1, reads AAGVIQSPRHLIKEKRETATLKCYPIPRHDTVYWYQQGPGQDPQFLISFYEKMQSDKGSIPDRFSAQQFSDYHSELNMSSLELGDSALYFCASSLGRYEQFFGPGTRLTVL.